This T cell receptor beta chain is drawn from a study of spatial heterogeneity in lung cancer. The overall study: Across the raw uncorrected reads, a unique TCR and UMI combination was observed, on average, more than ten times. Study findings and constraints: TCRs found ubiquitously expanded in tumor appeared in blood more at resection than at follow-up.

A note on this clonotype: Its specificity is unknown.

Unique molecular identifiers, one per molecule, were present on every TCR cDNA molecule. TCRdb recomputed calls from the 5' RACE reads with MiXCR, one row per CDR3 protein. This sample has about 85,000 distinct CDR3 sequences, with 15% to 25% found just once. Trimming shortened V by 4 bases and J by 3 bases, and 7 bases separated the two germline ends. The CDR3 contains 12 residues. Germline V gene sequence: CDR1 ENHRY, CDR2 SYGVKD. Time point given: sample taken at primary tumor resection. Researchers sequenced whole RNA taken from tumor, nontumor lung or frozen PBMC without sorting. The receptor was isolated from a male donor with early-stage non-small cell lung cancer. The material was PBMCs, obtained at surgery. V is TRBV10-3 and J is TRBJ2-7; the D gene is possibly TRBD1 (6 bases). CDR3 protein: CAISGTDYEQYF. The CDR3 DNA sequence: TGTGCCATCAGTGGGACAGACTACGAGCAGTACTTC.